This T cell receptor beta chain was sequenced during a study of blood T cell repertoires in COVID-19. Produced via immunoSEQ multiplex PCR; TCRdb's table is partial and in-frame only. The sample contains about 110,000 clones, roughly 70% of which appear only once. CDR3 size: 14 residues. The V end was cut by 6 bases, the J end by 4 bases, with 13 bases between. The V gene's germline CDR1 is MNHEY and CDR2 SVGEGT. The source is a woman between 35 and 50 years old with acute or convalescent COVID-19. Specimen: peripheral blood. The V and J genes are TRBV6-2 or TRBV6-3 and TRBJ1-5; D is perhaps TRBD1 (6 bases). CDR3 coding DNA: TGTGCCAGCAGCCTTGGACAGACTAATCAGCCCCAGCATTTT. As protein: CASSLGQTNQPQHF.